This is a list of T cell receptor beta chains from one sample in a study of control samples from healthy donors and cancer patients. Only in-frame clones appear in the TCRdb table, and some are missing; sequencing was by immunoSEQ multiplex PCR. The repertoire includes 250,000 to 300,000 clones, over 75% of them detected once, and 10% to 15% sits in the top ten. The sequencing sample was made of PBMCs. All receptors come from an older woman with lung cancer. Both conserved end residues are part of each CDR3.

TRBV5-1	TRBJ2-1	CASSYLAGGEYNEQFF
TRBV6-6	TRBJ2-5	CASSYSNREETQYF
TRBV5-1	TRBJ2-3	CASSLAHLMAGDTQYF
TRBV29-1	TRBJ2-3	CSGSGSTTDTQYF
TRBV6-1	TRBJ2-3	CASSETWSADTQYF
TRBV27	TRBJ1-5	CASRQGLNQPQHF
TRBV6-6	TRBJ1-2	CASSYGQGARYGYTF
TRBV19	TRBJ1-2	CASSIWGQNYGYTF
TRBV3-1/TRBV3-2	TRBJ2-2	CASSQDWGGRELFF
TRBV30	TRBJ2-1	CAWRRTSGSPNEQFF
TRBV9	TRBJ2-3	CASSVLVTPDTQYF
TRBV18	TRBJ1-1	CASSPYGTGGAEAFF
TRBV24-1	TRBJ2-2	CATSDPPRTNTGELFF
TRBV5-1	TRBJ2-2	CASSPTANTGELFF
TRBV7-2	TRBJ2-1	CASSLIGAYNEQFF
TRBV18	TRBJ1-1	CASSPTSGNTEAFF
TRBV7-2	TRBJ2-1	CASSASATTAEGEFF
TRBV27	TRBJ1-4	CASTRRIQTNEKLFF
TRBV5-4	TRBJ2-7	CASSSKRGPYEQYF
TRBV5-5	TRBJ2-2	CASSVRQGRGTGELFF
TRBV5-1	TRBJ1-1	CASSSGPRGDTEAFF
TRBV24-1	TRBJ2-2	CATSDRNTGELFF
TRBV7-9	TRBJ1-4	CASRRTGNMNEKLFF
TRBV3-1/TRBV3-2	TRBJ2-7	CASSQPGPVSEQYF
TRBV7-3	TRBJ2-3	CASSLNLRDTQYF
TRBV7-3	TRBJ2-1	CASSSLAGGPNEQFF
TRBV28	TRBJ2-4	CASSTRTSGNIQYF
TRBV5-4	TRBJ2-1	CASSQGLAGGRTEQFF
TRBV29-1	TRBJ2-1	CSGWGTEGNYNEQFF
TRBV6-4	TRBJ2-1	CASSAATGTYNEQFF
TRBV20-1	TRBJ1-6	CSASPVTLNSPLHF